These 6 T cell receptor beta chains were all obtained from the same sample, sequenced in a study of STAT5B mutations in CD4+ large granular lymphocyte leukemia. Clones were sequenced by immunoSEQ multiplex PCR, and TCRdb holds only the in-frame ones, with some missing. The repertoire holds roughly 30,000 clones, with roughly 70% as singletons. Material for sequencing was CD4+ T cells from blood buffy coats. These receptors were obtained from a human donor in good health.

The CDR3 nucleotides are TGTGCCAGCAGCTTCTCGGCGGGGGGCATATACGAGCAGTACTTC. Residues: CASSFSAGGIYEQYF. The J gene is TRBJ2-7, the V gene TRBV7-2; 8 nucleotides align to TRBD2. V lost 3 bases to trimming and J lost 4 bases; unmatched junction nucleotides: 8. The CDR3 is 15 residues long. CDR1 and CDR2 (germline): SGHTA, FQGNSA.

The CDR3 sequence: CASSKIAGVEQYF. CDR3 DNA: TGTGCCAGCAGTAAGATAGCGGGGGTCGAGCAGTACTTC. The V and J genes are TRBV5-6 and TRBJ2-7; TRBD2 matches at 9 bases. This CDR3 is 13 amino acids long. The V and J ends lost 5 bases and 6 bases, in that order; junction bases with no gene match: 6. Germline V gene lookup returns CDR1 SGHDT and CDR2 YYEEEE.

The gene calls are TRBV4-3 and TRBJ2-5, with D unresolved. Germline CDR1 is LGHNA and CDR2 is YSLEER. This CDR3 region has 13 residues. The V end lost 0 bases, the J end lost 1 base, and 3 bases lay between the germline ends. The DNA for the CDR3 is TGCGCCAGCAGCCAAGATTTCCAAGAGACCCAGTACTTC. Amino acid sequence: CASSQDFQETQYF.

The gene calls are TRBV15 and TRBJ1-6; no clear D gene. The CDR3 is 13 residues long. With 4 bases removed from V and 6 bases from J, the gap between germline ends came to 7 bases. Looked up from germline, CDR1 is LNHNV and CDR2 is YYDKDF (reference sequence). The CDR3 DNA reads TGTGCCACCAGCATCAGGTTTAATTCACCCCTCCACTTT. It yields the protein CATSIRFNSPLHF.

Turning to this clone: Germline and junction disagree at one end, which may indicate a read error. The chain couples TRBV7-7 to TRBJ2-3; D is perhaps TRBD1 (5 bases). The V gene's germline CDR1 is SSHAT and CDR2 FNYEAQ (reference sequence). The CDR3 runs 15 residues. As DNA, the CDR3 is TGTGCTAGCAGCTCTCAGGGTACTAGCACAGATACGCAGTATTTT. The encoded protein is CASSSQGTSTDTQYF.

This sequence joins TRBV5-1 and TRBJ2-3, with 8 bases that match TRBD1. This CDR3 comprises 15 residues. CDR1 is SGHRS and CDR2 is YFSETQ in the germline V gene. The junction had 6 bases not matched to a gene; V was cut back by 1 base and J by 5 bases. The DNA of the CDR3 is TGCGCCAGCAGCTTGAAAACAGGGGGTAGAGATACGCAGTATTTT. This gives the protein CASSLKTGGRDTQYF.